Here is one T cell receptor beta chain with its context. This sample was taken from a study of blood T cell repertoires in COVID-19. As for the study in general: Some COVID-19 samples were acute and others convalescent; all came from the United States, Italy and Spain. Nucleic acid was either cDNA or gDNA, and it came from T cells, B-cell-depleted T cells, or PBMCs.

Germline V lookup: CDR1 MDHEN, CDR2 SYDVKM. The CDR3 is 15 residues long. The V end lost 6 bases, the J end lost 6 bases, and 18 bases lay between the germline ends. The authors' processing: Nucleated cell counts were estimated from reference gene primer amplification. Sequencing was performed with immunoSEQ multiplex PCR; in TCRdb, only in-frame clones are kept and a portion is missing. V, J and clone size are those of that table, while D and trimming were read from the DNA. The sample contains under 250,000 clones, 85% of which appear only once. The V call is TRBV28, the J call TRBJ1-5, with a tentative D call TRBD1 (6 bases). The clonotype originates from a woman aged 55-70 years with active or convalescent COVID-19. The sample consisted of peripheral blood. The CDR3 coding sequence is TGTGCCAGCAGCCCGTTGGGGGGGCATGGTCAGCCCCAGCATTTT. Protein sequence: CASSPLGGHGQPQHF.